Listed below are T cell receptor beta chains from one sample, sequenced in a study of identical twins. One entry per CDR3 protein, called by TCRdb with MiXCR from the 5' RACE reads. The sample shows 500,000 to 550,000 distinct CDR3 sequences, approximately 20% of them seen only once. This sample was shared with a second study, whose subject was yellow fever vaccine responses in identical twins.

Sequences were obtained from CD4+ T cells sorted from blood. The receptors derive from a woman younger than 30 in good health. CDR3s include the opening cysteine and the closing phenylalanine or tryptophan. Rows give clone size only sometimes, using once, few, many, or a class for an expanded clone.

TRBV6-2/TRBV6-3,.,CASEGQGMQPQHF
TRBV2,.,CASSEVAGPPQYF
TRBV29-1,.,CSVESQGTYEQYF
TRBV20-1,.,CSASRGLLQFF
TRBV6-6,.,CASSYMAGPTGELFF
TRBV12-3/TRBV12-4,.,CASSLWASGGDIQYF
TRBV15,few,CATSRSGGGGEKLFF
TRBV7-9,.,CASSSSPTGEKLFF
TRBV28,many,CASSFGDRGQETQYF
TRBV12-3/TRBV12-4,.,CASISDRNTGELFF
TRBV2,few,CASRVGYNEQFF
TRBV5-1,many,CATNSGTDTEAFF
TRBV6-1,.,CASTELAGGKNEQFF
TRBV20-1,.,CSATPAGYTF
TRBV7-8,.,CASSLFAGKGNTEAFF
TRBV4-1,.,CASSQAEGLAFYNEQFF
TRBV5-8,many,CASVTSGTDTQYF
TRBV12-3/TRBV12-4,few,CASRARTSNEQFF
TRBV18,few,CASSVRISGANVLTF
TRBV12-3/TRBV12-4,few,CASSLGWTVGSYEQYF
TRBV2,few,CASRVGVGQPQHF
TRBV12-3/TRBV12-4,few,CASTILGVYAGPTTDTQYF
TRBV5-1,.,CASSSPGRQETQYF
TRBV12-3/TRBV12-4,few,CASSSGNTDTQYF
TRBV5-1,few,CASSLGGTGAIYEQYF
TRBV7-9,few,CASSLGQGVQETQYF
TRBV12-3/TRBV12-4,.,CASSSPKGAEQYF
TRBV5-1,.,CASSFKRKGTADDNSPLHF
TRBV3-1,few,CASSQVGLRTGKSSYEQYF
TRBV20-1,few,CSARESPGGGEQYF
TRBV20-1,.,CSASGRPDTQYF
TRBV24-1,many,CATGQYDEQFF
TRBV10-3,few,CAASPGLSLNEQFF
TRBV18,.,CASSPQGAQGEQFF
TRBV11-2,.,CASSLRTSGRATGELFF
TRBV15,.,CATSFGEGEQFF
TRBV10-3,few,CAISQGALDYGYTF
TRBV2,few,CASKEGGSSYNEQFF